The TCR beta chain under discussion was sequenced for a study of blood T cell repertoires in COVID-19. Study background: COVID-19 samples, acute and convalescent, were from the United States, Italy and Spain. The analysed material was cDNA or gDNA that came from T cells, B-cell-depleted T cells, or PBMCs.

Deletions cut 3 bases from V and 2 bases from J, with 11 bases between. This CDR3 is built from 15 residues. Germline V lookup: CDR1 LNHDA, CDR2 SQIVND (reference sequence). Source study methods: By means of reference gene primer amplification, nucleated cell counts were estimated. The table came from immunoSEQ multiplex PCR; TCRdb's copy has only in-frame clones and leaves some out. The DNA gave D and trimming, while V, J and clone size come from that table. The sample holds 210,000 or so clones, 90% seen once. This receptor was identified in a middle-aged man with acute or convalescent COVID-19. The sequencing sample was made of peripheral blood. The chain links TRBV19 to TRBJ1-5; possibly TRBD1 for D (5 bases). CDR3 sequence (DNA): TGTGCCAGTAGTATCGGGGGAGAGGGCAATCAGCCCCAGCATTTT. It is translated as CASSIGGEGNQPQHF.